This passage covers 31 T cell receptor beta chains from one sample sequenced in a study of blood T cell repertoires in COVID-19. The assay was immunoSEQ multiplex PCR, and TCRdb's table has in-frame clones only and misses some. The top ten hold less than 0.95% of the sample, which has 250,000 to 300,000 clones, roughly 90% seen once. Sequencing used peripheral blood. The receptors were gathered from a woman aged 40 to 50 who had recovered from COVID-19.

This clone has just one count. The chain combines TRBV3-1 (or the pseudogene TRBV3-2) with TRBJ2-2; no firm D call. Germline V CDR1 and CDR2: LGHDT, YNNKEL (reference sequence). CDR3 length: 15 residues. The V gene lost 0 bases and the J gene lost 4 bases, with 9 bases spanning the gap. CDR3 coding DNA: TGTGCCAGCAGCCAAGATCCAGGCCCCACCGGGGAGCTGTTTTTT. Its protein product is CASSQDPGPTGELFF.

V usage is TRBV7-2 and J usage is TRBJ2-7; no clear D gene. The CDR3 totals 14 residues. Trimming removed 2 bases from V and 2 bases from J, with 10 bases in between. Germline V gene data show CDR1 as SGHTA and CDR2 as FQGNSA. The CDR3 protein is CASSLSVITYEQYF. In DNA form, the CDR3 reads TGTGCCAGCAGCTTATCGGTGATTACCTACGAGCAGTACTTC.

The sample holds one count of this clone. Here the CDR3 reads CASSSRGKQETQYF. The CDR3 DNA is TGTGCCAGCAGTTCCAGGGGAAAGCAAGAGACCCAGTACTTC. This chain links TRBV28 with TRBJ2-5; D perhaps matches TRBD1 (6 bases). CDR3 size: 14 residues. V was pared by 4 bases and J by 2 bases, with 11 bases between. Per the germline V gene, CDR1 is MDHEN and CDR2 is SYDVKM. The variable domain in full, completed from reference TRBV28 and TRBJ2-5, reads DVKVTQSSRYLVKRTGEKVFLECVQDMDHENMFWYRQDPGLGLRLIYFSYDVKMKEKGDIPEGYSVSREKKERFSLILESASTNQTSMYLCASSSRGKQETQYFGPGTRLLVL.

This clone has only one observation. The rearrangement joins TRBV27 to TRBJ2-5, with 9 bases fitting TRBD2. The ends lost 0 bases at V and 7 bases at J; junction bases unmatched: 12. The V gene's germline CDR1 is MNHEY and CDR2 SMNVEV (reference sequence). This CDR3 spans 17 amino acids. The DNA for the CDR3 is TGTGCCAGCAGTTTATCGTCCGGCGCGGGAGGGCCGGGGACCCAGTACTTC. It specifies CASSLSSGAGGPGTQYF.

The chain has TRBV4-1 and TRBJ2-3; TRBD1 agrees at 7 bases. Germline V CDR1 and CDR2: MGHRA, YSYEKL. V was pared by 0 bases and J by 4 bases, with 7 bases of the junction left unmatched. The CDR3 loop spans 16 amino acids. CDR3 sequence (DNA): TGCGCCAGCAGCCAAGATCCGACAGGGCGGGCAGATACGCAGTATTTT. The encoded protein is CASSQDPTGRADTQYF.

The V and J genes are TRBV12-3 or TRBV12-4 and TRBJ1-4; unclear D gene. The CDR3 is made up of 13 amino acids. Trimming stripped 3 bases from V and 5 bases from J, with 7 bases between. The CDR3 spells CASSFVPNEKLFF. The CDR3 nucleotides are TGTGCCAGCAGTTTCGTCCCGAATGAAAAACTGTTTTTT.

J is TRBJ2-1 and V is TRBV10-3, with D possibly TRBD1 on 6 matching bases. CDR1 and CDR2 (germline): ENHRY, SYGVKD. The CDR3 totals 12 residues. V lost 0 bases and J lost 10, with 7 bases in between. CDR3 amino acids: CAISESRGEQFF. The CDR3 DNA is TGTGCCATCAGTGAGTCGAGGGGGGAGCAGTTCTTC.

The chain combines TRBV4-1 with TRBJ2-7; 7 bases match TRBD1. Germline lookup yields CDR1 MGHRA and CDR2 YSYEKL. CDR3 length equals 14 residues. The V and J ends lost 5 bases and 5 bases, in that order; junction bases with no gene match: 9. CDR3 nucleotide sequence: TGCGCCAGCAGCTCACTTCAGGGGGTGGACGAGCAGTACTTC. It yields the protein CASSSLQGVDEQYF.

This CDR3 is CASSQVAAGVDEQFF. CDR3 nucleotide sequence: TGCGCCAGCAGCCAAGTGGCAGCGGGAGTTGATGAGCAGTTCTTC. The V and J genes are TRBV4-1 and TRBJ2-1; 8 nucleotides match TRBD2. The CDR3 runs to 15 residues. V trimming: 1 base; J trimming: 8 bases; junction bases outside the gene matches: 7. The germline gives CDR1 MGHRA, CDR2 YSYEKL.

This clone was detected once. The gene calls are TRBV5-1 and TRBJ2-3; 11 bases agree with TRBD2. Per the germline V gene, CDR1 is SGHRS and CDR2 is YFSETQ. With 5 bases clipped from V and 4 bases from J, the junction kept 6 bases outside the gene matches. This CDR3 is 15 amino acids long. This CDR3 reads CASRETSGSADTQYF. The CDR3 nucleotides read TGCGCCAGCAGGGAAACTAGCGGGAGCGCAGATACGCAGTATTTT.

This sequence joins TRBV3-1 (or the pseudogene TRBV3-2) and TRBJ2-7, with 9 nucleotides matching TRBD2. The CDR3 is 13 amino acids. The V gene end was trimmed by 1 base and the J gene end by 7 bases; junction bases not matched to a gene: 2. CDR1 and CDR2 (germline): LGHDT, YNNKEL (reference sequence). This chain's CDR3 is CASSQGLAGEQYF. CDR3 nucleotide sequence: TGTGCCAGCAGCCAAGGCCTAGCGGGGGAGCAGTACTTC.

This chain uses TRBV9 with TRBJ2-2; the match to TRBD2 covers 12 bases. J lost 5 bases, V lost 0 bases, and 2 bases had no gene match. Germline V gene sequence: CDR1 SGDLS, CDR2 YYNGEE. The CDR3 is made up of 16 amino acids. In nucleotides, the CDR3 is TGTGCCAGCAGCGTAGGAGGACTAGCGGGAACCGGGGAGCTGTTTTTT. Its translation: CASSVGGLAGTGELFF.

The gene calls are TRBV4-1 and TRBJ1-1; possibly TRBD1 for D (5 bases). Germline V gene sequence: CDR1 MGHRA, CDR2 YSYEKL. Trimming pared 2 bases from V and 5 bases from J, leaving 9 bases between. The CDR3 is 13 residues long. CDR3 bases: TGCGCCAGCAGCCAAATCGGGACTACTGAAGCTTTCTTT. It yields the protein CASSQIGTTEAFF.

The gene calls are TRBV3-1 (or the pseudogene TRBV3-2) and TRBJ1-1, with D uncertain. CDR3 length: 12 residues. CDR1 is LGHDT, CDR2 YNNKEL, per germline (reference sequence). Trimming took off 3 bases at V and 5 bases at J, with 7 bases between the two ends. The DNA for the CDR3 is TGTGCCAGCAGCCATGGGGAGACTGAAGCTTTCTTT. Its translation: CASSHGETEAFF.

The chain combines TRBV27 with TRBJ2-7, with a weak D call TRBD1 (6 bases). This CDR3 has 15 residues. V was cut by 5 bases and J by 0 bases, with 14 bases left in between. The germline CDR1 and CDR2 sequences are MNHEY and SMNVEV (reference sequence). The DNA of the CDR3 is TGTGCCAGCAGTGGGAATTTGGACAGCTCCTACGAGCAGTACTTC. It yields the protein CASSGNLDSSYEQYF.

The rearrangement uses TRBV20-1 and TRBJ2-7, with D perhaps TRBD1 (5 bases). The CDR3 runs 13 residues. Per germline, CDR1 DFQATT and CDR2 SNEGSKA (reference sequence). Trimming removed 3 bases from V and 6 bases from J, with 15 bases in between. CDR3 sequence reads: CSASPAGSREQYF. CDR3 nucleotides: TGCAGTGCTAGTCCGGCAGGGTCACGCGAGCAGTACTTC.

The V and J genes are TRBV7-2 and TRBJ2-2, with a tentative D call TRBD2 (5 bases). Trimming pared 5 bases from V and 4 bases from J, leaving 8 bases between. Germline CDR1 reads SGHTA; CDR2 reads FQGNSA. The CDR3 totals 13 residues. The CDR3 sequence: CASSREITGELFF. In DNA, the CDR3 is TGTGCCAGCAGCAGGGAGATCACCGGGGAGCTGTTTTTT. The full variable domain, rest sourced from reference TRBV7-2 and TRBJ2-2, is GAGVSQSPSNKVTEKGKDVELRCDPISGHTALYWYRQSLGQGLEFLIYFQGNSAPDKSGLPSDRFSAERTGGSVSTLTIQRTQQEDSAVYLCASSREITGELFFGEGSRLTVL.

This chain links TRBV11-2 with TRBJ2-5, with unresolved D. The CDR3 covers 13 residues. V gave up 5 bases and J gave up 7 bases, with 14 bases separating them. CDR1 and CDR2 from the germline V gene are SGHAT and FQNNGV. The CDR3 spells CASSPVDPGTQYF. CDR3 coding DNA: TGTGCCAGCAGCCCCGTCGATCCGGGGACCCAGTACTTC.

This CDR3 reads CASSLALAGGATQYF. For the CDR3, the DNA is TGCGCCAGCAGCTTGGCACTAGCGGGAGGTGCGACCCAGTACTTC. The gene calls are TRBV5-1 and TRBJ2-5; 12 nucleotides agree with TRBD2. The junction had 4 bases not matched to a gene; V was cut back by 0 bases and J by 7 bases. CDR3 length: 15 residues. CDR1 is SGHRS and CDR2 is YFSETQ in the germline V gene.

This chain links TRBV2 with TRBJ2-2; a possible D gene is TRBD2 (5 bases). CDR3 length equals 15 residues. V dropped 11 bases and J dropped 2 bases, with 18 bases sitting between them. Germline V gene lookup returns CDR1 SNHLY and CDR2 FYNNEI. The CDR3 loop reads CASDPRPGNTGELFF. CDR3 DNA sequence: TGTGCCTCAGATCCCAGGCCGGGAAACACCGGGGAGCTGTTTTTT.

The chain recombines TRBV3-1 (or the pseudogene TRBV3-2) with TRBJ2-7; 13 nucleotides line up with TRBD2. There are 15 residues in the CDR3. Germline values: CDR1 LGHDT, CDR2 YNNKEL (reference sequence). J was trimmed by 6 bases and V by 5 bases; bases with no gene match: 7. This chain's CDR3 is CASSFGLAGVLEQYF. The CDR3 DNA sequence: TGTGCCAGCAGCTTCGGACTAGCGGGAGTACTCGAGCAGTACTTC.

J is TRBJ2-7 and V is TRBV27, with D perhaps TRBD2 (6 bases). V was pared by 6 bases and J by 2 bases, with 14 bases between. Germline CDR1 is MNHEY and CDR2 is SMNVEV (reference sequence). This CDR3 is 14 amino acids long. The CDR3 sequence: CASSHSEGAYEQYF. The CDR3 DNA is TGTGCCAGCAGCCATTCGGAGGGTGCCTACGAGCAGTACTTC.

This chain connects TRBV15 to TRBJ2-5; D perhaps matches TRBD2 (7 bases). Germline CDR1 LNHNV, CDR2 YYDKDF (reference sequence). V dropped 1 base and J dropped 5 bases, with 17 bases sitting between them. The CDR3 is 16 residues long. The CDR3 DNA is TGTGCCACCAGCAGAGCCGAGGGAGGGGGAGGGGAGACCCAGTACTTC. This gives the protein CATSRAEGGGGETQYF.

The J gene is TRBJ1-1, the V gene TRBV29-1, with D possibly matching TRBD1 (6 bases). V was cut by 4 bases and J by 5 bases, with 17 bases left in between. Germline assignment: CDR1 SQVTM and CDR2 ANQGSEA. This CDR3 has 14 amino acids. The CDR3: CSVATPRGGTEAFF. The DNA for the CDR3 is TGCAGCGTTGCCACCCCCAGGGGCGGAACTGAAGCTTTCTTT.

The chain recombines TRBV6-5 with TRBJ2-4; 7 nucleotides align to TRBD2. The CDR3 totals 11 residues. J was trimmed by 16 bases and V by 6 bases; bases with no gene match: 9. Germline V gene data show CDR1 as MNHEY and CDR2 as SVGAGI. Written as DNA, the CDR3 is TGTGCCAGCAGCTCCCGGGACTACCCATACTTC. Protein sequence: CASSSRDYPYF.

The chain employs TRBV28 and TRBJ2-7, with 11 bases matching TRBD2. V shed 3 bases and J 4 bases; nucleotides not matched to a gene: 5. The germline V gene has CDR1 MDHEN and CDR2 SYDVKM. The CDR3 spans 15 residues. CDR3 DNA: TGTGCCAGCAGTTTCCCCACTAGCGGGAGTTACGAGCAGTACTTC. It codes for CASSFPTSGSYEQYF.

The chain joins TRBV27 to TRBJ2-7; perhaps TRBD2 as D (6 bases). V shed 3 bases and J shed 3 bases, with 12 bases lying between them. The germline V gene has CDR1 MNHEY and CDR2 SMNVEV (reference sequence). This CDR3 comprises 14 residues. The CDR3 DNA follows: TGTGCCAGCAGTTTCCGACTAGGGGTCTACGAGCAGTACTTC. This translates into CASSFRLGVYEQYF.

The gene calls are TRBV5-1 and TRBJ2-7; D remains unclear. The V end lost 0 bases, the J end lost 3 bases, and 7 bases lay between the germline ends. The V gene's germline CDR1 is SGHRS and CDR2 YFSETQ. The CDR3 loop spans 13 amino acids. The CDR3 DNA reads TGCGCCAGCAGCTTGGGGCGGAACTACGAGCAGTACTTC. Translating it yields CASSLGRNYEQYF.

CDR3 sequence reads: CASSLTPGQATDTQYF. In DNA form, the CDR3 reads TGTGCCAGCAGCTTGACCCCGGGACAGGCCACAGATACGCAGTATTTT. This chain uses TRBV9 with TRBJ2-3, with 8 nucleotides matching TRBD1. V trimming: 4 bases; J trimming: 2 bases; junction bases outside the gene matches: 9. The CDR3 extends over 16 amino acids. Germline loops: CDR1 SGDLS, CDR2 YYNGEE. Based on the CDR3 plus reference TRBV9 and TRBJ2-3, the full variable domain is DSGVTQTPKHLITATGQRVTLRCSPRSGDLSVYWYQQSLDQGLQFLIQYYNGEERAKGNILERFSAQQFPDLHSELNLSSLELGDSALYFCASSLTPGQATDTQYFGPGTRLTVL.

V is TRBV7-3 and J is TRBJ2-1; D uncertain. V was trimmed by 2 bases and J by 0 bases, leaving 8 bases between them. The CDR3 totals 15 residues. Germline loops: CDR1 SGHTA, CDR2 FQGTGA. CDR3 nucleotides: TGTGCCAGCAGCTTATCAACTTCCTCCTACAATGAGCAGTTCTTC. Amino acid sequence: CASSLSTSSYNEQFF.

The J gene is TRBJ1-6, the V gene TRBV30, with 7 positions matching TRBD1. Germline-derived CDR1 and CDR2 are GTSNPN and SVGIG (reference sequence). V lost 5 bases, J lost 7 bases, and 5 bases stayed unmatched. The CDR3 extends over 13 amino acids. CDR3 loop: CAWEGQLNSPLHF. In nucleotides, the CDR3 is TGTGCCTGGGAGGGACAGCTCAATTCACCCCTCCACTTT.